These T cell receptor beta chains were read from a single sample in a study of cytomegalovirus exposure and HLA in healthy donors. Repertoires were generated with immunoSEQ multiplex PCR, while TCRdb's copy carries only in-frame clones and drops some. The table has around 130,000 clones, roughly 72% seen once; the top ten hold roughly 1.9%. Sequenced material: PBMCs. These receptors were obtained from a woman in her 50s in good health and CMV-seronegative. CDR3s include the opening cysteine and the closing phenylalanine or tryptophan. The order of the fields is J gene, D gene, V gene, CDR3 protein. A D gene is named only where the DNA matches it firmly.

j_gene: TRBJ2-7; d_gene: -; v_gene: TRBV21-1; CDR3aa: CASSKGNSGSLPEQYF
j_gene: TRBJ2-2; d_gene: TRBD2; v_gene: TRBV25-1; CDR3aa: CASSVLAGTGELFF
j_gene: TRBJ2-2; d_gene: -; v_gene: TRBV5-5; CDR3aa: CASSYRDISTGELFF
j_gene: TRBJ1-2; d_gene: -; v_gene: TRBV5-1; CDR3aa: CASSLAQGGTYPF
j_gene: TRBJ1-4; d_gene: -; v_gene: TRBV5-6; CDR3aa: CASSLGYGRNEKLFF
j_gene: TRBJ1-5; d_gene: TRBD1; v_gene: TRBV19; CDR3aa: CASSIAFGQDTNQPQHF
j_gene: TRBJ1-2; d_gene: -; v_gene: TRBV29-1; CDR3aa: CSALAALANYGYTF
j_gene: TRBJ2-3; d_gene: -; v_gene: TRBV5-1; CDR3aa: CASSLNPQIGSKSSSTDTQYF
j_gene: TRBJ2-7; d_gene: TRBD1; v_gene: TRBV11-2; CDR3aa: CASSPGQGVYEQYF
j_gene: TRBJ2-3; d_gene: -; v_gene: TRBV5-4; CDR3aa: CASSPASGPFTDTQYF
j_gene: TRBJ2-2; d_gene: TRBD2; v_gene: TRBV9; CDR3aa: CASSPQGGEFAGELFF
j_gene: TRBJ1-3; d_gene: -; v_gene: TRBV7-9; CDR3aa: CASSFLASGSGNTIYF
j_gene: TRBJ1-5; d_gene: -; v_gene: TRBV28; CDR3aa: CASSGNNQPQHF
j_gene: TRBJ1-2; d_gene: TRBD1; v_gene: TRBV7-2; CDR3aa: CASSLRQGPVSGYGYPF
j_gene: TRBJ1-2; d_gene: -; v_gene: TRBV5-1; CDR3aa: CASSPGQNFNYGYTF
j_gene: TRBJ2-4; d_gene: -; v_gene: TRBV4-3; CDR3aa: CASSQGAGGRLVDIQYF
j_gene: TRBJ1-1; d_gene: -; v_gene: TRBV7-2; CDR3aa: CASSPARVNTEAFF
j_gene: TRBJ2-7; d_gene: -; v_gene: TRBV9; CDR3aa: CASSVAPGNSRGHEQYF
j_gene: TRBJ2-2; d_gene: -; v_gene: TRBV7-6; CDR3aa: CASSLARAATGELFF
j_gene: TRBJ2-2; d_gene: TRBD2; v_gene: TRBV5-1; CDR3aa: CASSSPAGVSTGELFF